Listed below are T cell receptor beta chains from one sample, sequenced in a study of cytomegalovirus exposure and HLA in healthy donors. Produced via immunoSEQ multiplex PCR; TCRdb's table is partial and in-frame only. This table has 82,000 or so clones, roughly 94% appearing once. Input material: PBMCs. The receptors derive from a woman in her late teens or twenties in good health and CMV-seronegative. Both conserved end residues are part of each CDR3. The size of a clone is reported for some rows only, either as once, few or many, or as a class for expanded clones.

abundance: .; j_gene: TRBJ1-3; len: 15; v_gene: TRBV7-2; CDR3aa: CASSFQTGGLDTIYF
abundance: .; j_gene: TRBJ2-3; len: 12; v_gene: TRBV2; CDR3aa: CASKRESAKQYF
abundance: .; j_gene: TRBJ1-1; len: 15; v_gene: TRBV4-3; CDR3aa: CASSHRAGVETEAFF
abundance: .; j_gene: TRBJ1-6; len: 11; v_gene: TRBV2; CDR3aa: CASRLGPTLHF
abundance: .; j_gene: TRBJ2-2; len: 12; v_gene: TRBV9; CDR3aa: CASSAYTGELFF
abundance: .; j_gene: TRBJ2-7; len: 17; v_gene: TRBV7-9; CDR3aa: CASSVTLTGQGVNEQYF
abundance: once; j_gene: TRBJ2-1; len: 15; v_gene: TRBV30; CDR3aa: CAWRVLTSYYNEQFF
abundance: .; j_gene: TRBJ2-1; len: 15; v_gene: TRBV19; CDR3aa: CASSTGQGAINEQFF
abundance: once; j_gene: TRBJ2-2; len: 17; v_gene: TRBV28; CDR3aa: CASTLILAGVGTGELFF
abundance: .; j_gene: TRBJ1-1; len: 11; v_gene: TRBV6-1; CDR3aa: CASNPGTEAFF
abundance: .; j_gene: TRBJ2-6; len: 16; v_gene: TRBV30; CDR3aa: CAWDGTVVSGANVLTF
abundance: .; j_gene: TRBJ2-7; len: 15; v_gene: TRBV5-1; CDR3aa: CASSVGRGGYYEQYF
abundance: .; j_gene: TRBJ2-7; len: 17; v_gene: TRBV7-2; CDR3aa: CASSPESLVSGGYEQYF
abundance: .; j_gene: TRBJ1-4; len: 14; v_gene: TRBV28; CDR3aa: CASSPGPANEKLFF
abundance: .; j_gene: TRBJ1-2; len: 18; v_gene: TRBV9; CDR3aa: CASSAHGQGTGDWSGYTF
abundance: once; j_gene: TRBJ1-2; len: 15; v_gene: TRBV5-4; CDR3aa: CASSPGTGPITGYTF
abundance: .; j_gene: TRBJ2-2; len: 14; v_gene: TRBV11-2; CDR3aa: CASNLIANTGELFF
abundance: .; j_gene: TRBJ2-5; len: 16; v_gene: TRBV4-1; CDR3aa: CASSQGWTGLQETQYF
abundance: once; j_gene: TRBJ2-3; len: 16; v_gene: TRBV5-1; CDR3aa: CASRRWDGGATDTQYF
abundance: .; j_gene: TRBJ2-7; len: 12; v_gene: TRBV27; CDR3aa: CASRGQFYEQYF
abundance: .; j_gene: TRBJ2-1; len: 13; v_gene: TRBV4-1; CDR3aa: CASSSQVGNEQFF
abundance: .; j_gene: TRBJ2-1; len: 14; v_gene: TRBV27; CDR3aa: CASSPLAGVSEQFF
abundance: .; j_gene: TRBJ2-7; len: 14; v_gene: TRBV27; CDR3aa: CASSQNGESYEQYF
abundance: .; j_gene: TRBJ1-1; len: 12; v_gene: TRBV6-1; CDR3aa: CASSEWAGEAFF
abundance: .; j_gene: TRBJ2-2; len: 19; v_gene: TRBV29-1; CDR3aa: CSVGERTSGRVGATGELFF
abundance: .; j_gene: TRBJ2-5; len: 18; v_gene: TRBV5-4; CDR3aa: CASSPGTSGAYLEETQYF
abundance: .; j_gene: TRBJ1-5; len: 17; v_gene: TRBV19; CDR3aa: CASSTPRLPVSNQPQHF
abundance: .; j_gene: TRBJ2-4; len: 13; v_gene: TRBV7-9; CDR3aa: CASQGLAKNIQYF
abundance: .; j_gene: TRBJ1-1; len: 15; v_gene: TRBV6-5; CDR3aa: CASSYSTDLNTEAFF